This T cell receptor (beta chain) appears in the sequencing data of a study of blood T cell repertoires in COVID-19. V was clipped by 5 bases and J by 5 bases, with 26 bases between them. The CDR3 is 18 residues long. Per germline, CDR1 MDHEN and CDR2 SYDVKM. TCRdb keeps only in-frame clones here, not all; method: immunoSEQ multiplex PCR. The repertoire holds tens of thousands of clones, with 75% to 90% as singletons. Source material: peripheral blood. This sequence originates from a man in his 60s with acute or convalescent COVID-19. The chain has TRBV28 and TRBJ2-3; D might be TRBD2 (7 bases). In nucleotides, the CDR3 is TGTGCCAGCAGTGGGTATGGGGGCGGGAGCTCTCAGGTAGATACGCAGTATTTT. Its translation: CASSGYGGGSSQVDTQYF.